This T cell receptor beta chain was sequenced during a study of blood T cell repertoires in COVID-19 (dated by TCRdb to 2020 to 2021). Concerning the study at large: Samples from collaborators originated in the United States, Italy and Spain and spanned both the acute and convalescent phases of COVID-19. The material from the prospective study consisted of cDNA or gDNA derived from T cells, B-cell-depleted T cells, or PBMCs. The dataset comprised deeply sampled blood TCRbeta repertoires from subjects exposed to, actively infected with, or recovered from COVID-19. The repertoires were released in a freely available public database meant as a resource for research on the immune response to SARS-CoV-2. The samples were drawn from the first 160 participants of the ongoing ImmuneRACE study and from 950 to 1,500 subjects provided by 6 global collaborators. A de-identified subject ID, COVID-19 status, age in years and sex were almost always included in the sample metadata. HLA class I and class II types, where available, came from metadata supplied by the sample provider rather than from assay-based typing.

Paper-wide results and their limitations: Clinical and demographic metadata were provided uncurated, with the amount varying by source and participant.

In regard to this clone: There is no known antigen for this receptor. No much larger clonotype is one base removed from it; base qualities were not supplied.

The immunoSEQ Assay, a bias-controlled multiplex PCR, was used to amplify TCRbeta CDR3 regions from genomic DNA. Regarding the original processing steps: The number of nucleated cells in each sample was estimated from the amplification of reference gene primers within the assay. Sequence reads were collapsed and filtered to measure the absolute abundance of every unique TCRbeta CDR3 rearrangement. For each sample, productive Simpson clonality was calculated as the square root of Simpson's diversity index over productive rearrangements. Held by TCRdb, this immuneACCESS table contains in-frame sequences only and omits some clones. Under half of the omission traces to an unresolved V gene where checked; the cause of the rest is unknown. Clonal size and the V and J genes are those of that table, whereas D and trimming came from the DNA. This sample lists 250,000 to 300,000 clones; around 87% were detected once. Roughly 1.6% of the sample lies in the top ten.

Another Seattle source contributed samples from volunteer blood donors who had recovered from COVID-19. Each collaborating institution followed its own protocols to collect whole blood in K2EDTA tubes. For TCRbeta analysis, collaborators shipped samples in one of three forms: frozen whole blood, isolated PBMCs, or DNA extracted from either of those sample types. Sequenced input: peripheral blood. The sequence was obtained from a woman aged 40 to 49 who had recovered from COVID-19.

The sequence in DNA is TGTGCCAGCAGCTCACTAGCGGGGGCTACCTACGAGCAGTACTTC. This translates into CASSSLAGATYEQYF. The rearrangement joined TRBV5-8 to TRBJ2-7, with 11 junctional bases fitting TRBD2. Reading the germline V gene gives CDR1 SGHTS and CDR2 YDEGEE. V loses 3 bases at its end and J loses 2 bases; junction bases beyond the gene matches: 4. Measured from the cysteine to the phenylalanine, the CDR3 is 15 residues long. Of all the DNA, just the CDR3 is kept, 45 bases in frame from base 1.